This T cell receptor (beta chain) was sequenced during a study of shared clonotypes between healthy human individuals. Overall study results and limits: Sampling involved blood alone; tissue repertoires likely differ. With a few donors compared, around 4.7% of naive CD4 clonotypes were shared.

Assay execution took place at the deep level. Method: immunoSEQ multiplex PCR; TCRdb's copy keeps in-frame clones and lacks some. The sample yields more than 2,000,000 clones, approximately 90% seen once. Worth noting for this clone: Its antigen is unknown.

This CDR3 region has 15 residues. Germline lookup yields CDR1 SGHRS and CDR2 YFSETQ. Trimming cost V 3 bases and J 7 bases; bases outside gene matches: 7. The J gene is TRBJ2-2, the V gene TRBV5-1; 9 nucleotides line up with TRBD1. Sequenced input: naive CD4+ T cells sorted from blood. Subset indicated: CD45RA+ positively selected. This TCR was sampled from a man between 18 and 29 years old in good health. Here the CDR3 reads CASSSGQGRVGELFF. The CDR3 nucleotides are TGCGCCAGCAGCTCAGGACAGGGGAGGGTCGGGGAGCTGTTTTTT.